Many counts were recorded for the clone carrying this T cell receptor (beta chain). The source of the sample is a study of blood T cell repertoires in COVID-19. The repertoire was sequenced with immunoSEQ multiplex PCR; TCRdb's copy has only in-frame clones and lacks some. The repertoire holds about 140,000 clones, with 65% to 85% as singletons. V was clipped by 5 bases and J by 0 bases, with 11 bases between them. CDR1 is LNHDA and CDR2 is SQIVND in the germline V gene (reference sequence). The CDR3 spans 15 residues. V usage is TRBV19 and J usage is TRBJ1-3; tentatively, D is TRBD1 (5 bases). The receptor's source is an older woman with acute or convalescent COVID-19. The sample comprised peripheral blood. The CDR3 bases are TGTGCCAGTAGTTTGGACATCTACTCTGGAAACACCATATATTTT. The encoded protein is CASSLDIYSGNTIYF.